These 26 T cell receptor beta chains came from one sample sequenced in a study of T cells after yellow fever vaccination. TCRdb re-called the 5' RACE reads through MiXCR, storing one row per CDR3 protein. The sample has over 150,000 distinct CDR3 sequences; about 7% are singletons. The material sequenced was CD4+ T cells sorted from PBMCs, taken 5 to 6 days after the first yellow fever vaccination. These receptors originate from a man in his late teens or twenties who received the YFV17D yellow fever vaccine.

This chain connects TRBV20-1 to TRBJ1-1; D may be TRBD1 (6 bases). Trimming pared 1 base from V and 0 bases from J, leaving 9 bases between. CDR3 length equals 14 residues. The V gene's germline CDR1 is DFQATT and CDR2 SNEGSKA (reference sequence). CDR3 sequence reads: CSARATGMNTEAFF. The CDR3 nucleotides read TGCAGTGCTAGAGCTACAGGGATGAACACTGAAGCTTTCTTT.

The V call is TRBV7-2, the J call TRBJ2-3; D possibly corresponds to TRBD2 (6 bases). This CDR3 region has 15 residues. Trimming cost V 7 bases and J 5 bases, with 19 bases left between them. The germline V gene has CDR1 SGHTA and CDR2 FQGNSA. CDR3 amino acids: CASNPYNSGEDTQYF. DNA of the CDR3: TGTGCCAGCAACCCTTACAATTCGGGGGAAGATACGCAGTATTTT.

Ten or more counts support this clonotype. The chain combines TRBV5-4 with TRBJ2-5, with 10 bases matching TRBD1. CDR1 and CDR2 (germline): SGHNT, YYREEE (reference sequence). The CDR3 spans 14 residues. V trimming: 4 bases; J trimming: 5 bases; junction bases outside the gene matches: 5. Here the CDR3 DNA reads TGTGCCAGCAGCCGACAGGGGGCGACGGAGACCCAGTACTTC. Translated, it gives CASSRQGATETQYF.

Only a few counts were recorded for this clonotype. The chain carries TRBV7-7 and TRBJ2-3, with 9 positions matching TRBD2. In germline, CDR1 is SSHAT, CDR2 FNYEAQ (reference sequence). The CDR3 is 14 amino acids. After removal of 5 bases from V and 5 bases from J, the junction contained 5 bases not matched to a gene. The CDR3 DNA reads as TGTGCCAGCAGCGGCGGGGGGGCAGGAGATACGCAGTATTTT. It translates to CASSGGGAGDTQYF.

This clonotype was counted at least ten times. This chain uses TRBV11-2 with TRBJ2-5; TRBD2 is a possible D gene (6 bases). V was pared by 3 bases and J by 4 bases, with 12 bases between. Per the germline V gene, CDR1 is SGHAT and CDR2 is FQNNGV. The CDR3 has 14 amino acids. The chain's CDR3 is CASSFSGGPETQYF. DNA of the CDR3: TGTGCCAGCAGCTTTTCCGGAGGGCCAGAGACCCAGTACTTC.

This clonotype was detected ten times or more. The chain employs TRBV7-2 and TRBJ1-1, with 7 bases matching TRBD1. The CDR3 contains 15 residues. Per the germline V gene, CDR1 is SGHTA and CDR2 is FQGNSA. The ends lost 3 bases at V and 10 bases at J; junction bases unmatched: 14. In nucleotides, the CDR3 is TGTGCCAGCAGCTTTTACGGACAGGAGCATCCCGGAGCTTTCTTT. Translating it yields CASSFYGQEHPGAFF.

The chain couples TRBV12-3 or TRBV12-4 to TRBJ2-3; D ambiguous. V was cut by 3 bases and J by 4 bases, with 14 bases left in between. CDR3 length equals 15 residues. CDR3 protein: CASSFSSSGADTQYF. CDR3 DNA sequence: TGTGCCAGCAGTTTTAGTTCTTCTGGGGCAGATACGCAGTATTTT.

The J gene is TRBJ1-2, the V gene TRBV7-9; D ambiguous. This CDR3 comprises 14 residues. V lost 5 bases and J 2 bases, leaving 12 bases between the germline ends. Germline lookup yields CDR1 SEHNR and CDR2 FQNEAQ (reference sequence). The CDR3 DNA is TGTGCCAGCAGCACTTCCTCAGGAAACTATGGCTACACCTTC. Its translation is CASSTSSGNYGYTF.

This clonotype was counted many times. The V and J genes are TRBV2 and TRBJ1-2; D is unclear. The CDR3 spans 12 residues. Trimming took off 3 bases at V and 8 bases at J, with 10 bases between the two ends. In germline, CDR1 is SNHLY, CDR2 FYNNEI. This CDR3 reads CASSDRRAGYTF. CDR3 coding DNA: TGTGCCAGCAGTGACAGGCGTGCCGGCTACACCTTC.

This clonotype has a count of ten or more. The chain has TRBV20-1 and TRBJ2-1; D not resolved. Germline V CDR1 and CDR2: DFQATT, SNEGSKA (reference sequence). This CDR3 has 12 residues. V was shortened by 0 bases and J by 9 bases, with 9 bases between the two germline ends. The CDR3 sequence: CSARDDPTEQFF. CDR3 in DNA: TGCAGTGCTAGAGATGATCCGACTGAGCAGTTCTTC.

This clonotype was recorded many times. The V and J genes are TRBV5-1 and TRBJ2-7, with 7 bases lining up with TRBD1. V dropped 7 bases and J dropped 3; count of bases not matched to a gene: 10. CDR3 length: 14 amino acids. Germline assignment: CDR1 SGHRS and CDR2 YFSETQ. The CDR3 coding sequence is TGCGCCAGCGCAAAGTCGCAGGGGGTCTACGAGCAGTACTTC. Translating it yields CASAKSQGVYEQYF.

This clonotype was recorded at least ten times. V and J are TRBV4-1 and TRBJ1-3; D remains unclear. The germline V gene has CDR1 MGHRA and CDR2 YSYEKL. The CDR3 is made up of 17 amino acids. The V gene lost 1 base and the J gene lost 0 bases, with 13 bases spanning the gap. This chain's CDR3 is CASSQVGKPRSGNTIYF. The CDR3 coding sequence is TGCGCCAGCAGCCAAGTGGGGAAGCCTCGCTCTGGAAACACCATATATTTT.

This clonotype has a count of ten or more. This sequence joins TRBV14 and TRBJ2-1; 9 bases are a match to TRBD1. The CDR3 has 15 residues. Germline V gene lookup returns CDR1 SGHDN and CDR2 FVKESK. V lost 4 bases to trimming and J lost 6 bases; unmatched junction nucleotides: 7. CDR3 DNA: TGTGCCAGCAGCCCAGCGGGACAGGGCAGCAATGAGCAGTTCTTC. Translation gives CASSPAGQGSNEQFF. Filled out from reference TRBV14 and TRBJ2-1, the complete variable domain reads EAGVTQFPSHSVIEKGQTVTLRCDPISGHDNLYWYRRVMGKEIKFLLHFVKESKQDESGMPNNRFLAERTGGTYSTLKVQPAELEDSGVYFCASSPAGQGSNEQFFGPGTRLTVL.

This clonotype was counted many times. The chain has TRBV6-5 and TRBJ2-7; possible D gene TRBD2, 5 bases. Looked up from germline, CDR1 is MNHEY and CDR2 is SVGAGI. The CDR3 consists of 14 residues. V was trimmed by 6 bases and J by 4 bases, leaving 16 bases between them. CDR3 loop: CASSAILGAYEQYV. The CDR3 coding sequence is TGTGCCAGCAGCGCTATACTAGGAGCATACGAGCAGTACGTC.

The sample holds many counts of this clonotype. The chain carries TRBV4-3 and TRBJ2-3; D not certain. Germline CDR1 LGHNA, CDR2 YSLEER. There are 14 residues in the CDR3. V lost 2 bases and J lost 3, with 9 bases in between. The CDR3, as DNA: TGCGCCAGCAGCCAACCGGATCATACAGATACGCAGTATTTT. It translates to CASSQPDHTDTQYF.

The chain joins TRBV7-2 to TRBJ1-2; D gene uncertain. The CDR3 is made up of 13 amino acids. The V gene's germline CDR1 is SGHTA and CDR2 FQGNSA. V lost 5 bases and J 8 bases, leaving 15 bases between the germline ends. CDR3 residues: CASSPRGQLGYTF. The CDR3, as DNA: TGTGCCAGCAGCCCCCGAGGGCAGCTCGGCTACACCTTC.

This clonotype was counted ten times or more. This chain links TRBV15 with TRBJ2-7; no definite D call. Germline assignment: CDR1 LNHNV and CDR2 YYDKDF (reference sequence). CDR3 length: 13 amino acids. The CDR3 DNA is TGTGCCACCAGCAGAGACGGTGTCTCTAGTTTAGACGTC. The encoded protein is CATSRDGVSSLDV.

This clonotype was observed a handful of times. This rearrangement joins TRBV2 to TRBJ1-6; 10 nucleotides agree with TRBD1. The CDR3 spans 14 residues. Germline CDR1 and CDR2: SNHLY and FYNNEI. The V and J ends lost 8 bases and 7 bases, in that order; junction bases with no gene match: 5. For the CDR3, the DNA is TGTGCCAGCCGCCGGGACAGGGGAAATTCACCCCTCCACTTT. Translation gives CASRRDRGNSPLHF. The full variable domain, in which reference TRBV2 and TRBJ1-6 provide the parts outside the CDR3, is EPEVTQTPSHQVTQMGQEVILRCVPISNHLYFYWYRQILGQKVEFLVSFYNNEISEKSEIFDDQFSVERPDGSNFTLKIRSTKLEDSAMYFCASRRDRGNSPLHFGNGTRLTVT.

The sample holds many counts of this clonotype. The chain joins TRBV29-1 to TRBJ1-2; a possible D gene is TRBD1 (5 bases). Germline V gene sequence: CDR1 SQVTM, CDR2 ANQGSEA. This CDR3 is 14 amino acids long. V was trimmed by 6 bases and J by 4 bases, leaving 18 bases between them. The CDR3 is CSVGLSDGGYGYTF. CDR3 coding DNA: TGCAGCGTGGGGCTTTCGGATGGGGGCTATGGCTACACCTTC.

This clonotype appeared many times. For the CDR3, the DNA is TGCGCCAGCAGCCAAGTCGGGCTCTTCCAAGCCGAGAACACTGAAGCTTTCTTT. Encoded protein: CASSQVGLFQAENTEAFF. The rearrangement joins TRBV4-1 to TRBJ1-1, with no clear D. V lost 1 base, J lost 1 base, and 19 bases lay in between. CDR1 and CDR2 from the germline V gene are MGHRA and YSYEKL. The CDR3 spans 18 residues.

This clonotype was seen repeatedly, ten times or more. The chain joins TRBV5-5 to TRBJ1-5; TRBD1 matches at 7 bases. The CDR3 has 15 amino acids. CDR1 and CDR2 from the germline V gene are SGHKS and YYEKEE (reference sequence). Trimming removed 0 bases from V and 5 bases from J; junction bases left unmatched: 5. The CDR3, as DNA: TGTGCCAGCAGCTTGGCCGGGACAGATTATCAGCCCCAGCATTTT. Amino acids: CASSLAGTDYQPQHF.

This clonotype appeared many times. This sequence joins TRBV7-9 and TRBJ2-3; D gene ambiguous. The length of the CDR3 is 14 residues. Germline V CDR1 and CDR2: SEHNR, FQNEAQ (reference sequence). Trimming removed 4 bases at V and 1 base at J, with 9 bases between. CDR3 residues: CASSSDWGTDTQYF. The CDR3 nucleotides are TGTGCCAGCAGCTCCGACTGGGGCACAGATACGCAGTATTTT.

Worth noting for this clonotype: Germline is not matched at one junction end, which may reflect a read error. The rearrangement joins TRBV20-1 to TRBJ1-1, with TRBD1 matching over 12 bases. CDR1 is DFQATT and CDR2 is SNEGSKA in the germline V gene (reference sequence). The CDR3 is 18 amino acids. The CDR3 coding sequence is TGCTGTGCTAGAGTTTTGGGACAGGGGGCTCAGAAGAGCACTGAAGCTTTCTTT. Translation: CCARVLGQGAQKSTEAFF.

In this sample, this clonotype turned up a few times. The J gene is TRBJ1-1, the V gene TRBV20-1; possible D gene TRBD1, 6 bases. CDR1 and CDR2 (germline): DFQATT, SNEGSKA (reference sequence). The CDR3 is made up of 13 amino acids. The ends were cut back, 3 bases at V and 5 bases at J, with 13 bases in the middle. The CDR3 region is CSARRGLGTEAFF. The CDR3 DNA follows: TGCAGTGCTAGGCGGGGGCTTGGTACTGAAGCTTTCTTT.

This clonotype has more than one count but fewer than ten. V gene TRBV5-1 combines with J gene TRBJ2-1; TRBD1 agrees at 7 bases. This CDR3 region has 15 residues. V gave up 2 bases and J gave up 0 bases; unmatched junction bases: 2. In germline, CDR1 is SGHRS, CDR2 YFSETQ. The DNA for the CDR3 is TGCGCCAGCAGCTTCCGGGACAGCTCCTACAATGAGCAGTTCTTC. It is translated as CASSFRDSSYNEQFF.

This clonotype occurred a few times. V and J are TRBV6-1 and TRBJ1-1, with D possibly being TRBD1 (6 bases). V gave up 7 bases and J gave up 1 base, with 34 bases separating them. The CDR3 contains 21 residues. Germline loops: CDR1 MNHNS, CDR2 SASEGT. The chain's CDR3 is CASTQAVPSTRRQVPNTEAFF. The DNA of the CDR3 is TGTGCCAGCACTCAGGCGGTTCCTTCGACTAGGAGACAGGTCCCGAACACTGAAGCTTTCTTT.